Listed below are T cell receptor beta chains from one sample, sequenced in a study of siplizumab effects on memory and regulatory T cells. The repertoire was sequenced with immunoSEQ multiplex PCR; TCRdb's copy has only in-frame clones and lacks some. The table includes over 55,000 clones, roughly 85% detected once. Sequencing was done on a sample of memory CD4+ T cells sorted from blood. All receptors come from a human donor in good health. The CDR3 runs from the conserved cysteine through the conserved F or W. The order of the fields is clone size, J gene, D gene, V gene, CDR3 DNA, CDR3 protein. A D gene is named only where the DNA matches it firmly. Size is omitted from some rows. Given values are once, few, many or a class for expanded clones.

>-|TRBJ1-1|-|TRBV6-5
TGTGCCACCCTTCTAGGAGGGACGTGGACTGAAGCTTTCTTT
CATLLGGTWTEAFF
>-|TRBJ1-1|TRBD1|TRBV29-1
TGCAGCGTTGGACAGGGGGCAGGAACGGCTTTCTTT
CSVGQGAGTAFF
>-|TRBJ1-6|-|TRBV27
TGTGCCAGCAGTTTCGACAGGAGGAGCTCCTATAATTCACCCCTCCACTTT
CASSFDRRSSYNSPLHF
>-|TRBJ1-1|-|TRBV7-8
TGTGCCAGCAGCTTATATCAGGGCCCTGAAGCTTTCTTT
CASSLYQGPEAFF
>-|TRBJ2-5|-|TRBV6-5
TGTGCCAGCAGTCTAACAGGGTGGGCGACCCAGTACTTC
CASSLTGWATQYF
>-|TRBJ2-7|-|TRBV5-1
TGCGCCAGCAGCTCTTGGGGCGGGGACGAGCAGTACTTC
CASSSWGGDEQYF
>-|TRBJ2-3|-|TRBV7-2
TGTGCCAGCAGCTCCTCTTGGGATGCGCAGTATTTT
CASSSSWDAQYF
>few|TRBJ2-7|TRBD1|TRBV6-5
TGTGCCAGCAGGGTTAACAGGGGTTCCGAGCAGTACTTC
CASRVNRGSEQYF
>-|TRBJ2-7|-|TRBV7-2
TGTGCCAGCAGCTTAGGTCAGGGGTCTCTTAGGGGCGAGCAGTACTTC
CASSLGQGSLRGEQYF
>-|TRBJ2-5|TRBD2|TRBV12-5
TGTGCTAGTGGTTTGGGGGGGACTAGCGGGGGACAAGAGACCCAGTACTTC
CASGLGGTSGGQETQYF
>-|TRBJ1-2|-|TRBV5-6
TGTGCCAGCAGCTTGGTGGACACGCGGTTCGATGGCTACACCTTC
CASSLVDTRFDGYTF
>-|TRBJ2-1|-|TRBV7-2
TGTGCCAGCAGCTTATCGTGGGGCAGGGAAAATGAGCAGTTCTTC
CASSLSWGRENEQFF
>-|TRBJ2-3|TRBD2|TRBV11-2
TGTGCCAGCAGCTTAGAGCGGGGGGCCGGAGATACGCAGTATTTT
CASSLERGAGDTQYF
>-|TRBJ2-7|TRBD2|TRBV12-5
TGTGCTAGTGGTTTGAGAGCGGGGAGCTCCTACGAGCAGTACTTC
CASGLRAGSSYEQYF
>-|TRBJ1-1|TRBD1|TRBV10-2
TGCGCCAGCAGTGGGACAGGGGGCCGAACTGAAGCTTTCTTT
CASSGTGGRTEAFF
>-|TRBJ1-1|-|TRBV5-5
TGTGCCAGCAGCTTGGTAGCGGGCACCCTGGGGTTCGAAGCTTTCTTT
CASSLVAGTLGFEAFF
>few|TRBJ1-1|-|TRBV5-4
TGTGCCAGCAGCTCATCATCGAACACTGAAGCTTTCTTT
CASSSSSNTEAFF